This is a list of T cell receptor beta chains from one sample in a study of blood T cells in healthy people across ages. MiXCR, applied by TCRdb to the 5' RACE reads, yields one record per CDR3 protein. The table includes hundreds of thousands of distinct CDR3 sequences, roughly 60% detected once. The sample was blood. All receptors come from a man aged 25-45 years in good health. Both conserved end residues are part of each CDR3. The D gene is left open where the match is weak. Clone size is stated in some rows and not others, as once, few, many or a class when expanded.

J,D,V,size,DNA,CDR3
TRBJ2-7,.,TRBV5-1,.,TGCACCAGCAGCTCTGCGGGGAACTACGAGCAGTACTTC,CTSSSAGNYEQYF
TRBJ1-5,TRBD1,TRBV7-9,.,TGTGCCAGCAGCCCGACAGGGAACAATCAGCCCCAGCATTTT,CASSPTGNNQPQHF
TRBJ2-5,.,TRBV2,few,TGTGCCAGCAGTGAAATTGGAGGACAAGAGACCCAGTACTTC,CASSEIGGQETQYF
TRBJ2-1,.,TRBV2,many,TGTGCCAGCAGTTCCACTACGCTAGCGAGCGAGCAGTTCTTC,CASSSTTLASEQFF
TRBJ2-4,TRBD2,TRBV20-1,.,TGCAGTGCTAGACTCGTTCTAGCGGGAGACCTAGGGCAGTACTTC,CSARLVLAGDLGQYF
TRBJ1-2,.,TRBV6-6,few,TGTGCCAGCAGTTACTCCGGGGTTCGGTATGGCTACACCTTC,CASSYSGVRYGYTF
TRBJ2-5,.,TRBV29-1,few,TGCAGCGTTGAAGTACAGCGGGCCCAAGAGACCCAGTACTTC,CSVEVQRAQETQYF
TRBJ1-2,.,TRBV2,few,TGTGCCAGCAGTGAAGAGTCAGAGAGCTATGGCTACACCTTC,CASSEESESYGYTF
TRBJ1-1,.,TRBV29-1,.,TGCAGCGTCGAGGGGGACGGCCTCGGGGAAGCTTTCTTT,CSVEGDGLGEAFF
TRBJ2-3,.,TRBV29-1,.,TGCAGCGTTACTCCAGGACAGCCCACAGATACGCAGTATTTT,CSVTPGQPTDTQYF
TRBJ2-7,.,TRBV2,few,TGTGCCAGCAGTGACCCGAGAGGACCCTACGAGCAGTACTTC,CASSDPRGPYEQYF
TRBJ2-3,TRBD2,TRBV20-1,few,TGCAGTGCTAGAAGCAGACTAGCGGGATACACAGATACGCAGTATTTT,CSARSRLAGYTDTQYF
TRBJ1-2,.,TRBV28,.,TGTGCCAGCAGTTTGCAGGAAGGCAGCTATGGCTACACCTTC,CASSLQEGSYGYTF
TRBJ2-7,TRBD2,TRBV6-1,.,TGTGCCAGCGACCCGGGGGGACCCGTGGAGCAGTACTTC,CASDPGGPVEQYF
TRBJ2-1,TRBD2,TRBV6-1,.,TGTGCCAGCAGAAGACTAGCGGGGGGGCAGAACAATGAGCAGTTCTTC,CASRRLAGGQNNEQFF
TRBJ2-1,.,TRBV29-1,.,TGCAGCGTTGAACTAGCCCGGCGAGGTGAGCAGTTCTTC,CSVELARRGEQFF
TRBJ1-1,.,TRBV20-1,few,TGCAGTGCTAGAGCCCGCGCTGGCCCTGAAGCTTTCTTT,CSARARAGPEAFF
TRBJ2-7,.,TRBV4-2,few,TGTGCCAGCAGCCAAGGGCCTGGAGGCTACGAGCAGTACTTC,CASSQGPGGYEQYF
TRBJ2-5,TRBD1,TRBV5-1,.,TGCGCCAGCAGCTTGGCGGGACAGCGAGGAGAGACCCAGTACTTC,CASSLAGQRGETQYF
TRBJ2-5,TRBD1,TRBV7-9,.,TGTGCCAGCAGCTTGACAGGGGTGAGGGAGCAGTACTTC,CASSLTGVREQYF
TRBJ2-7,TRBD2,TRBV6-5,.,TGTGCCAGCAGTTACCGGTTATCTAGCGGGTACCCCTACGAGCAGTACTTC,CASSYRLSSGYPYEQYF
TRBJ2-1,TRBD2,TRBV15,many,TGTGCCACCAGCAGAGGCAGCGGGGGGCCGAAGTTCGGGCAGTTCTTC,CATSRGSGGPKFGQFF
TRBJ2-7,TRBD2,TRBV3-1,few,TGTGCCAGCAGCCAAGGTAGGACTAGTAGCTACGAGCAGTACTTC,CASSQGRTSSYEQYF
TRBJ1-5,.,TRBV27,.,TGTGCCAGCAGCGCCGGGGTCCCAAATCAGCCCCAGCATTTT,CASSAGVPNQPQHF
TRBJ1-2,TRBD1,TRBV5-1,.,TGCGCCAGCAGCCGCAACTTTGGGACAGGGTTGAACTATGGCTACACCTTC,CASSRNFGTGLNYGYTF
TRBJ2-1,.,TRBV3-1,.,TGTGCCAGCAGCCAAGATATGCAGGGGCATGAGCAGTTCTTC,CASSQDMQGHEQFF
TRBJ2-3,.,TRBV20-1,few,TGCAGTCTTTTAGAGGAAGGGAGGGACAGGAGTTTAGATACGCAGTATTTT,CSLLEEGRDRSLDTQYF
TRBJ2-1,.,TRBV7-2,.,TGTGCCAGCAGCTTAAGCCCGGATATTAATGAGCAGTTCTTC,CASSLSPDINEQFF
TRBJ2-1,.,TRBV6-2/TRBV6-3,few,TGTGCCAGCAGTCGAAGCTTTTATACTCCCTACAATGAGCAGTTCTTC,CASSRSFYTPYNEQFF
TRBJ2-3,.,TRBV27,many,TGTGCCAGCAGTCCCAGGGGCACAGATACGCAGTATTTT,CASSPRGTDTQYF
TRBJ2-7,.,TRBV20-1,.,TGCAGTGCTAGTGGACTAGGGGGGAACTACGAGCAGTACTTC,CSASGLGGNYEQYF
TRBJ2-5,TRBD1,TRBV20-1,once,TGCAGTGCTTGGACAGGGAGGCAAGAGACCCAGTACTTC,CSAWTGRQETQYF
TRBJ2-7,TRBD1,TRBV6-2/TRBV6-3,.,TGTGCCAGCACCCACGACAGGGGGCAAGCGGCCTACGAGCAGTACTTC,CASTHDRGQAAYEQYF
TRBJ2-7,.,TRBV6-5,.,TGTGCCAGCAGTTACCGGGAAAACGGTTACGAGCAGTACTTC,CASSYRENGYEQYF
TRBJ2-3,.,TRBV5-1,few,TGCGCCAGCAGCTCGATTGGCGGCACAGATACGCAGTATTTT,CASSSIGGTDTQYF
TRBJ2-2,.,TRBV6-2/TRBV6-3,.,TGTGCCAGCAGCCGGGAGAACACCGGGGAGCTGTTTTTT,CASSRENTGELFF
TRBJ2-7,TRBD2,TRBV6-1,.,TGTGCCACTGTTACTAGCGGTTACGAGCAGTACTTC,CATVTSGYEQYF
TRBJ2-1,.,TRBV7-2,.,TGTGCCAGCAGCTTAGCGCAGTCGAAGGAGCAGTTCTTC,CASSLAQSKEQFF
TRBJ2-1,.,TRBV5-1,few,TGCGCCACCCAGCGGGTCGGGGACCACAATGAGCAGTTCTTC,CATQRVGDHNEQFF
TRBJ2-1,TRBD2,TRBV7-2,.,TGTGCCAGCACTGCTTTGTGGGCGGGGGGTAACAATGAGCAGTTCTTC,CASTALWAGGNNEQFF
TRBJ2-1,TRBD2,TRBV6-4,.,TGTGCCAGCAGTGAACCTTTGGTAGCGGGAGACAATGAGCAGTTCTTC,CASSEPLVAGDNEQFF
TRBJ1-2,TRBD1,TRBV10-2,.,TGCGCCAGCAGTTCTCCGGGACAGGGGGCAACTAACTATGGCTACACCTTC,CASSSPGQGATNYGYTF
TRBJ1-6,.,TRBV30,once,TGTGCCTGGAGTGTAAGCAGGGGAAATTCACCCCTCCACTTT,CAWSVSRGNSPLHF
TRBJ2-7,.,TRBV3-1,.,TGTGCCAGCAGCCAAGATAGCCAGGACGAGCAGTACTTC,CASSQDSQDEQYF
TRBJ2-5,.,TRBV30,.,TGTGCCTGGAGTAGGGGGGATGAGCAGTACTTC,CAWSRGDEQYF
TRBJ1-4,.,TRBV20-1,.,TGCAGTGCCCCACAGGGTCCTAATGAAAAACTGTTTTTT,CSAPQGPNEKLFF
TRBJ1-6,TRBD1,TRBV4-1,.,TGCGCCAGCAGCCAGATCCGGACAGGGCCGGATAATTCACCCCTCCACTTT,CASSQIRTGPDNSPLHF
TRBJ1-1,.,TRBV20-1,.,TGCAGTGCCCGAAGGGGAGCCTCGAACACTGAAGCTTTCTTT,CSARRGASNTEAFF
TRBJ1-2,.,TRBV5-1,.,TGCGCCAGCAGCTTGGAATCGGGCTATGGCTACACCTTC,CASSLESGYGYTF
TRBJ1-4,.,TRBV5-1,.,TGCGCCAGCGGCACAGGACAGTTTAATGAAAAACTGTTTTTT,CASGTGQFNEKLFF
TRBJ1-5,TRBD1,TRBV6-2/TRBV6-3,.,TGTGCCAGCTCCCGGACAGGGCGCAATCAGCCCCAGCATTTT,CASSRTGRNQPQHF
TRBJ2-7,.,TRBV29-1,.,TGCAGCGTTACACCAGCCAGGGGATTGTCCTACGAGCAGTACTTC,CSVTPARGLSYEQYF